A single sample is the source of the 18 T cell receptor beta chains below, sequenced in a study of a mutant IDH1 vaccine in newly diagnosed glioma. These receptors' targets are unknown. As to time point: week 35, safety follow-up. Each dose of the vaccine consisted of 300 ug of mutant IDH1 20-mer peptide, with topical imiquimod. The data were produced by immunoSEQ multiplex PCR, yet TCRdb's version contains in-frame clones alone and is incomplete. Of some 30,000 clones in the sample, over 65% were seen once. This specimen was PBMCs, taken from a glioma patient whose treatment included an IDH1 peptide vaccine. The receptors shown here come from a woman aged 35 to 49 with glioma.

As DNA, the CDR3 is TGTGCCATCAGTCGGTTCTTGTACGAGCAGTACTTC. Translating gives CAISRFLYEQYF. V usage is TRBV10-3 and J usage is TRBJ2-7, with no clear D. Trimming stripped 5 bases from V and 4 bases from J, with 9 bases between. The CDR3 sequence is 12 residues long. The germline CDR1 and CDR2 sequences are ENHRY and SYGVKD.

The chain links TRBV6-1 to TRBJ1-5, with TRBD1 as a possible D gene (5 bases). V was trimmed by 0 bases and J by 7 bases, leaving 10 bases between them. The CDR3 contains 14 residues. Germline values: CDR1 MNHNS, CDR2 SASEGT. CDR3 sequence reads: CASSEAGAGQPQHF. For the CDR3, the DNA is TGTGCCAGCAGTGAAGCAGGGGCGGGACAGCCCCAGCATTTT.

The CDR3: CASSPPDRDHTEAFF. Written as DNA, the CDR3 is TGTGCCAGTAGCCCTCCCGACAGGGATCACACTGAAGCTTTCTTT. The chain combines TRBV19 with TRBJ1-1; TRBD1 agrees at 7 bases. Germline lookup yields CDR1 LNHDA and CDR2 SQIVND (reference sequence). The CDR3 consists of 15 residues. V lost 6 bases, J lost 3 bases, and 10 bases stayed unmatched.

Only a few counts were recorded for this clone. This chain uses TRBV11-2 with TRBJ1-5; D not certain. Germline V lookup: CDR1 SGHAT, CDR2 FQNNGV. The CDR3 has 14 residues. The V end was cut by 5 bases, the J end by 0 bases, with 8 bases between. The CDR3 DNA sequence: TGTGCCAGCAGCCCCGTTAATAGCAATCAGCCCCAGCATTTT. It specifies CASSPVNSNQPQHF.

The gene calls are TRBV2 and TRBJ2-2, with 12 bases fitting TRBD2. The CDR3 is 16 amino acids. The germline CDR1 and CDR2 sequences are SNHLY and FYNNEI. The junction had 8 bases not matched to a gene; V was cut back by 5 bases and J by 7 bases. This chain's CDR3 is CASSYLAGGPNGELFF. DNA of the CDR3: TGTGCCAGCAGTTACCTAGCGGGGGGGCCGAACGGGGAGCTGTTTTTT.

This chain joins TRBV15 and TRBJ1-4, with no clear D. Trimming removed 5 bases at V and 3 bases at J, with 13 bases between. The CDR3 is 15 amino acids. CDR1 and CDR2 (germline): LNHNV, YYDKDF (reference sequence). In DNA form, the CDR3 reads TGTGCCACCAGCTCCCTGGGCAACCCTAATGAAAAACTGTTTTTT. Translated: CATSSLGNPNEKLFF.

The rearrangement uses TRBV5-1 and TRBJ2-2; D tentatively reads TRBD1 or TRBD2 (5 bases each). The V end lost 4 bases, the J end lost 4 bases, and 14 bases lay between the germline ends. CDR1 SGHRS and CDR2 YFSETQ come from the germline V gene. The CDR3 covers 15 residues. This CDR3 is CASSTGPKSTGELFF. In nucleotides, the CDR3 is TGCGCCAGCAGCACGGGACCCAAGAGCACCGGGGAGCTGTTTTTT.

V gene TRBV4-1 combines with J gene TRBJ1-2, with no clear D. CDR3 length: 13 residues. V gave up 4 bases and J gave up 2 bases, with 8 bases separating them. Germline CDR1 MGHRA, CDR2 YSYEKL. The CDR3 protein is CASSPDGNYGYTF. CDR3 nucleotides: TGCGCCAGCAGCCCAGACGGAAACTATGGCTACACCTTC.

This chain uses TRBV5-4 with TRBJ2-2, with TRBD2 matching 7 bases. V lost 5 bases and J lost 4; bases outside the gene matches: 11. The CDR3 has 16 amino acids. CDR1 is SGHNT, CDR2 YYREEE, per germline (reference sequence). CDR3 region: CASSPSGGASTGELFF. The CDR3 region has the DNA TGTGCCAGCAGTCCTAGCGGAGGGGCATCCACCGGGGAGCTGTTTTTT.

V usage is TRBV18 and J usage is TRBJ1-2; 9 bases map to TRBD1. V trimming: 2 bases; J trimming: 3 bases; junction bases outside the gene matches: 1. Germline assignment: CDR1 KGHSH and CDR2 LQKENI. This CDR3 region has 14 residues. The CDR3 DNA is TGTGCCAGCTCACCAGGGGACAGGGACTATGGCTACACCTTC. Protein product: CASSPGDRDYGYTF.

V usage is TRBV7-6 and J usage is TRBJ1-5, with D possibly TRBD1 on 6 matching bases. Germline V gives CDR1 SGHVS, CDR2 FNYEAQ. Between the trimmed V and J ends, which lost 6 bases and 1 base, there was a span of 10 bases. The CDR3 loop spans 14 amino acids. CDR3 sequence reads: CASSPRGSNQPQHF. The CDR3 DNA follows: TGTGCCAGCAGTCCCAGGGGCAGCAATCAGCCCCAGCATTTT.

V usage is TRBV7-9 and J usage is TRBJ2-1, with TRBD1 matching over 7 bases. Germline V lookup: CDR1 SEHNR, CDR2 FQNEAQ (reference sequence). V shed 0 bases and J 10 bases; nucleotides not matched to a gene: 6. The CDR3 extends over 14 amino acids. In DNA form, the CDR3 reads TGTGCCAGCAGCTTAGCCTCGACAGGGTTGGAGCAGTTCTTC. It codes for CASSLASTGLEQFF. Supplemented by reference TRBV7-9 and TRBJ2-1, the full variable domain reads DTGVSQNPRHKITKRGQNVTFRCDPISEHNRLYWYRQTLGQGPEFLTYFQNEAQLEKSRLLSDRFSAERPKGSFSTLEIQRTEQGDSAMYLCASSLASTGLEQFFGPGTRLTVL.

The chain has TRBV5-8 and TRBJ1-1; unclear D gene. Trimming stripped 2 bases from V and 0 bases from J, with 14 bases between. The CDR3 contains 16 residues. Germline V gives CDR1 SGHTS, CDR2 YDEGEE. CDR3 sequence (DNA): TGTGCCAGCAGCTTCCCCCTAGACGCGGTGAACACTGAAGCTTTCTTT. Translation: CASSFPLDAVNTEAFF. Based on the CDR3 plus reference TRBV5-8 and TRBJ1-1, the full variable domain is EAGVTQSPTHLIKTRGQQATLRCSPISGHTSVYWYQQALGLGLQFLLWYDEGEERNRGNFPPRFSGRQFPNYSSELNVNALELEDSALYLCASSFPLDAVNTEAFFGQGTRLTVV.

V is TRBV5-1 and J is TRBJ1-1; unclear D gene. CDR3 size: 13 residues. The germline CDR1 and CDR2 sequences are SGHRS and YFSETQ. V lost 1 base and J lost 2, with 6 bases in between. In DNA, the CDR3 is TGCGCCAGCAGCTTGAGGTTCAACACTGAAGCTTTCTTT. This encodes CASSLRFNTEAFF.

V gene TRBV5-1 combines with J gene TRBJ2-3; the match to TRBD2 covers 9 bases. CDR3 length: 15 amino acids. V shed 7 bases, J shed 3 bases, and the junction held 9 bases outside the gene matches. Looked up from germline, CDR1 is SGHRS and CDR2 is YFSETQ. The CDR3 DNA follows: TGCGCCAGCTCCGTAGCGGGGGATAGGACAGATACGCAGTATTTT. Encoded protein: CASSVAGDRTDTQYF.

This rearrangement joins TRBV10-3 to TRBJ1-4; the D gene is possibly TRBD1 (5 bases). CDR3 length: 15 residues. Trimming took 10 bases from V and 0 from J, leaving 15 bases between them. Per germline, CDR1 ENHRY and CDR2 SYGVKD. DNA of the CDR3: TGTGCCACCGGCGGGGGACCTGCAACTAATGAAAAACTGTTTTTT. As protein: CATGGGPATNEKLFF.

The V gene is TRBV30, the J gene TRBJ1-3; no clear D gene. Trimming removed 0 bases from V and 1 base from J, with 10 bases in between. The CDR3 loop spans 15 amino acids. Germline CDR1 GTSNPN, CDR2 SVGIG (reference sequence). CDR3 DNA: TGTGCCTGGAGTGTAACCAGAGCTTCTGGAAACACCATATATTTT. It yields the protein CAWSVTRASGNTIYF.

This clone showed up just a few times. The J gene is TRBJ1-2, the V gene TRBV7-9, with 7 positions matching TRBD1. The CDR3 contains 14 residues. Trimming took 4 bases from V and 4 from J; bases not matched to a gene: 6. Germline V gene lookup returns CDR1 SEHNR and CDR2 FQNEAQ (reference sequence). DNA of the CDR3: TGTGCCAGCAGCTACCCGGGACAGATCTATGGCTACACCTTC. This translates into CASSYPGQIYGYTF.